The source of this T cell receptor beta chain is a study of T cell repertoires in cytomegalovirus infection. This clonotype was counted between two and nine times. Its antigen is unknown. The CDR3 spans 15 residues. The V end was cut by 0 bases, the J end by 8 bases, with 14 bases between. Germline assignment: CDR1 SGHTA and CDR2 FQGNSA. Study-wide results and limits: Carriers of CMV and the relevant HLA type were discriminated by public TCR beta frequency.

TCRdb recomputed calls from the reads with MiXCR, one row per CDR3 protein. The data hold hundreds of thousands of distinct CDR3 sequences, with roughly a third observed a single time. This specimen consisted of cultured PBMCs, obtained from culture after CMV antigen stimulation. This chain joins TRBV7-2 and TRBJ2-1; no firm D call. The receptor comes from a human donor in good health (CMV status not recorded). Some clones in this sample may be carry-over from other donors' samples. This CDR3 reads CASSLAGSRVDEQFF. The CDR3 DNA reads TGTGCCAGCAGCTTAGCTGGTAGCCGGGTGGATGAGCAGTTCTTC.